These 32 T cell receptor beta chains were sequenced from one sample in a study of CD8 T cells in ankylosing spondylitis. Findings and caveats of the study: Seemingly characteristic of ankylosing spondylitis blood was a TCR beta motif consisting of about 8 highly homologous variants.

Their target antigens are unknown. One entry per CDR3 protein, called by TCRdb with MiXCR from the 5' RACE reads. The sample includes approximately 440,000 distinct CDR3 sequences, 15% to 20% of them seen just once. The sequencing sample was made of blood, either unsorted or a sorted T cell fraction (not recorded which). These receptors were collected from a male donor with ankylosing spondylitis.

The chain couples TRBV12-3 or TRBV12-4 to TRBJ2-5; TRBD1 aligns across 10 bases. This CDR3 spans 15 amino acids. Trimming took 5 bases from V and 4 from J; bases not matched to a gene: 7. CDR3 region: CASSRGTGVGETQYF. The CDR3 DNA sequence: TGTGCCAGCAGTAGGGGGACAGGGGTCGGAGAGACCCAGTACTTC.

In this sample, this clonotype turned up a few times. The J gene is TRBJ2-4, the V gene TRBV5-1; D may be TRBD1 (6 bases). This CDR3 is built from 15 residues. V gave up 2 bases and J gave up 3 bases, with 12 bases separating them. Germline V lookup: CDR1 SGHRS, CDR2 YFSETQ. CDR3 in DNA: TGCGCCAGCAGCTTTGACAGGATGGGCAAAAACATTCAGTACTTC. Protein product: CASSFDRMGKNIQYF.

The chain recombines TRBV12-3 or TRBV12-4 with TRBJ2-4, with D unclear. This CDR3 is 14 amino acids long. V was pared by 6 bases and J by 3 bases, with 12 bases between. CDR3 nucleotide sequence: TGTGCCAGCAGCCGCGGAGTCCGCAAAAACATTCAGTACTTC. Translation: CASSRGVRKNIQYF.

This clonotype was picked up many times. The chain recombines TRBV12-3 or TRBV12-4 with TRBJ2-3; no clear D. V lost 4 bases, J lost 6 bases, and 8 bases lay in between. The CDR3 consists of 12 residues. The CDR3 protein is CASSSRPDTQYF. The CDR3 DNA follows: TGTGCCAGCAGTTCCAGACCCGATACGCAGTATTTT.

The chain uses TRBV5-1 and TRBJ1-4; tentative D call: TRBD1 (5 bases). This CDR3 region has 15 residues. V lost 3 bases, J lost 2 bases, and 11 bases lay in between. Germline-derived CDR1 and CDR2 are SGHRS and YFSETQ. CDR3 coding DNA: TGCGCCAGCAGCTGGGGGTCAGCGACTAATGAAAAACTGTTTTTT. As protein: CASSWGSATNEKLFF.

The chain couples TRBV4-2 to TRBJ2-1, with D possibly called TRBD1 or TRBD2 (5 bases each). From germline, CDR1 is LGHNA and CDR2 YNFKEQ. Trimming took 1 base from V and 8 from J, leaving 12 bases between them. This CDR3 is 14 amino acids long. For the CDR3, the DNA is TGTGCCAGCAGCCAAGTCGGGGTGGGGGATGAGCAGTTCTTC. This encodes CASSQVGVGDEQFF.

DNA of the CDR3: TGCGCCAGCAGCTTAGAGGGAGCTTACGCAAACACTGAAGCTTTCTTT. Protein sequence: CASSLEGAYANTEAFF. The V gene is TRBV5-1, the J gene TRBJ1-1; D gene uncertain. Germline V CDR1 and CDR2: SGHRS, YFSETQ. The CDR3 totals 16 residues. The V gene lost 2 bases and the J gene lost 2 bases, with 16 bases spanning the gap.

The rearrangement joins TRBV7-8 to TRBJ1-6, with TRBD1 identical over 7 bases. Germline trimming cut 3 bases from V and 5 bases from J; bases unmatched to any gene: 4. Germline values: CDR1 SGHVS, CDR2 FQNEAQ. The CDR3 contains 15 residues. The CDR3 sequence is CASSFPGGDNSPLHF. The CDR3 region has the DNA TGTGCCAGCAGCTTTCCAGGGGGAGATAATTCACCCCTCCACTTT.

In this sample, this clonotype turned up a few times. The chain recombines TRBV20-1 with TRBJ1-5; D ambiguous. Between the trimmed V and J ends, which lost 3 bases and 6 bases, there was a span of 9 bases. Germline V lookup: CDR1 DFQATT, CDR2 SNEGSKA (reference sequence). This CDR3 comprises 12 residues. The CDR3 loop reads CSAREKGQPQHF. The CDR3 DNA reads TGCAGTGCTAGGGAAAAGGGTCAGCCCCAGCATTTT.

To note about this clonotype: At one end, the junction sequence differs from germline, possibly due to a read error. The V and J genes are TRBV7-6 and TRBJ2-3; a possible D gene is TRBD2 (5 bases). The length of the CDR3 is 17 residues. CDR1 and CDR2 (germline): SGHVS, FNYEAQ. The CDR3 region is CASTLLPRASSTDTQYF. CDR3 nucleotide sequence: TGTGCCAGCACCTTACTTCCGCGGGCCTCTAGCACAGATACGCAGTATTTT.

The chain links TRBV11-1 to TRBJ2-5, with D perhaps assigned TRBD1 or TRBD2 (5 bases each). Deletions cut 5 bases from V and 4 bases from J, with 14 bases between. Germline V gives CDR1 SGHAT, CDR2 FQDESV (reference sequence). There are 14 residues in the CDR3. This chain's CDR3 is CASSPGPRPETQYF. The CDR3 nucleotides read TGTGCCAGCAGCCCGGGACCACGTCCAGAGACCCAGTACTTC.

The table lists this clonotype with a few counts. The CDR3 sequence is CASSLGAAAYEQYF. The CDR3 nucleotides read TGTGCCAGCAGCTTAGGAGCGGCCGCCTACGAGCAGTACTTC. The chain recombines TRBV7-2 with TRBJ2-7; a weak D match, TRBD2 (5 bases). The CDR3 extends over 14 amino acids. Germline CDR1 and CDR2: SGHTA and FQGNSA. Deletions cut 1 base from V and 2 bases from J, with 9 bases between.

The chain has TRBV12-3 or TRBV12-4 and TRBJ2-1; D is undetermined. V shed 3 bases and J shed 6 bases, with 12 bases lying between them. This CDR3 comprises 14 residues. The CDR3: CASSLGSQTNEQFF. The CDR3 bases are TGTGCCAGCAGTTTGGGGTCCCAAACCAATGAGCAGTTCTTC.

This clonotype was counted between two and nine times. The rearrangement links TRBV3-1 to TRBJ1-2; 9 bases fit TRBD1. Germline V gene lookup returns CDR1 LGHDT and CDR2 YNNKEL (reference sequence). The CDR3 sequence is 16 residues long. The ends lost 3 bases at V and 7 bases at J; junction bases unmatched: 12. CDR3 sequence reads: CASSHRGGTGLAGYTF. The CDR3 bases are TGTGCCAGCAGCCATAGAGGCGGGACAGGGTTAGCTGGCTACACCTTC.

The chain's CDR3 is CASSPGKGGSTEAFF. The CDR3 region has the DNA TGTGCCAGCAGCCCGGGGAAAGGGGGCAGTACTGAAGCTTTCTTT. V and J are TRBV9 and TRBJ1-1, with 7 positions matching TRBD1. The germline V gene encodes CDR1 SGDLS and CDR2 YYNGEE. The CDR3 has 15 amino acids. J was trimmed by 5 bases and V by 4 bases; bases with no gene match: 11.

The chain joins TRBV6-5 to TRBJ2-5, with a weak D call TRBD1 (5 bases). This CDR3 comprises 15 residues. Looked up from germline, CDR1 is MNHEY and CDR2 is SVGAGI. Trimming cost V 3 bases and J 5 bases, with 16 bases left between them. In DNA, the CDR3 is TGTGCCAGCAGTTATATCGGCAGGGTCGAGGAGACCCAGTACTTC. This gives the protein CASSYIGRVEETQYF.

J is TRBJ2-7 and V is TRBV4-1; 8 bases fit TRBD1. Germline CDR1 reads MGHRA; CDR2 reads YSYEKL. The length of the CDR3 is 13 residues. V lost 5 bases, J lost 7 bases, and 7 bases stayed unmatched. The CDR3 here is CASSFRTGSEQYF. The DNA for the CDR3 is TGCGCCAGCAGCTTCCGGACAGGGAGTGAGCAGTACTTC.

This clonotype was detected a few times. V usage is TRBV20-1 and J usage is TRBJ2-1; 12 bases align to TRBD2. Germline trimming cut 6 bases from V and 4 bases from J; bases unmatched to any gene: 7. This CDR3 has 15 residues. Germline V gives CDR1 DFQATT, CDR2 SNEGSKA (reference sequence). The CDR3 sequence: CSAKPGTSGYNEQFF. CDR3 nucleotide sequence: TGCAGTGCCAAGCCCGGGACTAGCGGGTACAATGAGCAGTTCTTC.

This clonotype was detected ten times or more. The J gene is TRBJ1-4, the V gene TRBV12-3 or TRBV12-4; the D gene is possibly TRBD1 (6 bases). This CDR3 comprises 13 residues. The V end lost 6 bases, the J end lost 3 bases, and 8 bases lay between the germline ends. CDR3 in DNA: TGTGCCAGCAGGGAGGGGGCTAATGAAAAACTGTTTTTT. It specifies CASREGANEKLFF.

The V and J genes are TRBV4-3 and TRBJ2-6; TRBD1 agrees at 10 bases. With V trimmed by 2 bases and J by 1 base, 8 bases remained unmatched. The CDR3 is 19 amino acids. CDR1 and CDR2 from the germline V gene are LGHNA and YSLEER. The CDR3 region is CASSQWGGQGESGANVLTF. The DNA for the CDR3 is TGCGCCAGCAGCCAATGGGGAGGACAGGGGGAATCTGGGGCCAACGTCCTGACTTTC.

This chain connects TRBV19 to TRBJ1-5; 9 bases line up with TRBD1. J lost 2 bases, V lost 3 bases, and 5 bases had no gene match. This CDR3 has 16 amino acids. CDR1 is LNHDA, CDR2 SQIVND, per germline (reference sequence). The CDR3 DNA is TGTGCCAGTAGTATTGCTAGGACAGGGGGCAATCAGCCCCAGCATTTT. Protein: CASSIARTGGNQPQHF. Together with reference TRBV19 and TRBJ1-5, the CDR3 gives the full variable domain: DGGITQSPKYLFRKEGQNVTLSCEQNLNHDAMYWYRQDPGQGLRLIYYSQIVNDFQKGDIAEGYSVSREKKESFPLTVTSAQKNPTAFYLCASSIARTGGNQPQHFGDGTRLSIL.

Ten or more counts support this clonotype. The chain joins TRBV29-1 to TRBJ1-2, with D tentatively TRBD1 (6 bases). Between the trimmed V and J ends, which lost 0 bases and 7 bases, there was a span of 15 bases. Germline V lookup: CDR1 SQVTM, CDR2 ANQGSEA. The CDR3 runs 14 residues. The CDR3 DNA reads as TGCAGCGTTGAAGACCTTGGGGGGCAAGGTGGCTACACCTTC. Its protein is CSVEDLGGQGGYTF. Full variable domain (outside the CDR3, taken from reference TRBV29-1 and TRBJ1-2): SAVISQKPSRDICQRGTSLTIQCQVDSQVTMMFWYRQQPGQSLTLIATANQGSEATYESGFVIDKFPISRPNLTFSTLTVSNMSPEDSSIYLCSVEDLGGQGGYTFGSGTRLTVV.

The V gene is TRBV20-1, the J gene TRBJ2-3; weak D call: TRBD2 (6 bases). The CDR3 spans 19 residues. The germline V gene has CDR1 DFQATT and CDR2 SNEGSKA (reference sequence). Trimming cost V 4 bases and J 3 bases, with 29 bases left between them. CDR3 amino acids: CSATSVTADGAANTDTQYF. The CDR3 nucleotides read TGCAGTGCTACTAGCGTAACAGCGGACGGAGCGGCTAATACAGATACGCAGTATTTT.

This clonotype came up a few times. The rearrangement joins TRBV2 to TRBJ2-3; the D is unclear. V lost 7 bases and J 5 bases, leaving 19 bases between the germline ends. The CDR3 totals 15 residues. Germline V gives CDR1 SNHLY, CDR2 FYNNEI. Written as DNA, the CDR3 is TGTGCCAGCATCCAGGAGACGGCCCTTATAGATACGCAGTATTTT. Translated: CASIQETALIDTQYF.

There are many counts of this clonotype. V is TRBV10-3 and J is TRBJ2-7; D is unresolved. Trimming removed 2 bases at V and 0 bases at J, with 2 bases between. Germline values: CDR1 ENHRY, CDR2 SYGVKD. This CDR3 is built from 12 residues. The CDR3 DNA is TGTGCCATCAGTGAGACCTCCTACGAGCAGTACTTC. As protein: CAISETSYEQYF.

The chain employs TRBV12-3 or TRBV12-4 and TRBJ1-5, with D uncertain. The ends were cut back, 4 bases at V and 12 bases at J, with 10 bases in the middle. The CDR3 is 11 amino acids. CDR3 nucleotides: TGTGCCAGCAGTTCCCGAGGTCGCCAGCATTTT. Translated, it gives CASSSRGRQHF.

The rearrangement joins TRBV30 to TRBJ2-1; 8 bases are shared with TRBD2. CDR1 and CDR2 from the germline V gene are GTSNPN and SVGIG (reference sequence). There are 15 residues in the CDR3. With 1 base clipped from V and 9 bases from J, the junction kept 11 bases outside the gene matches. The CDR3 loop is CAWSATSGPTAEQFF. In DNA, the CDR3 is TGTGCCTGGAGTGCAACTAGCGGCCCTACGGCTGAGCAGTTCTTC.

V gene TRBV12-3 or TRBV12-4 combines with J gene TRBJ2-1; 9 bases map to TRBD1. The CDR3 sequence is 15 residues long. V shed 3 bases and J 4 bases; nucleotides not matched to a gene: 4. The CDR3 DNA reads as TGTGCCAGCAGTTTTAGGACAGGGGAATACAATGAGCAGTTCTTC. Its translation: CASSFRTGEYNEQFF.

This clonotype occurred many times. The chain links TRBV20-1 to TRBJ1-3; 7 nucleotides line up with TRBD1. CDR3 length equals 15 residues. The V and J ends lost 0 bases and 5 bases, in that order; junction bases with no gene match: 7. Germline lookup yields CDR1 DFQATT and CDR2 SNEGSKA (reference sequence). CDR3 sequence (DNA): TGCAGTGCTAGAGATCCCCAGGGGGGCAGAAACACCATATATTTT. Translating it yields CSARDPQGGRNTIYF.

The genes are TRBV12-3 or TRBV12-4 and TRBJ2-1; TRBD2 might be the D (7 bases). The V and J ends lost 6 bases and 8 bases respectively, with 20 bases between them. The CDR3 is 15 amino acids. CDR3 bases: TGTGCCAGCAGGCCGAGGACTAGGGGGGTCTATGAGCAGTTCTTC. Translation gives CASRPRTRGVYEQFF.

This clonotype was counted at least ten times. This chain's CDR3 is CASSGKTDNTEAFF. CDR3 in DNA: TGCGCCAGCAGCGGAAAGACTGATAACACTGAAGCTTTCTTT. J is TRBJ1-1 and V is TRBV5-1; D gene uncertain. Trimming stripped 4 bases from V and 2 bases from J, with 12 bases between. This CDR3 has 14 residues. CDR1 is SGHRS, CDR2 YFSETQ, per germline.

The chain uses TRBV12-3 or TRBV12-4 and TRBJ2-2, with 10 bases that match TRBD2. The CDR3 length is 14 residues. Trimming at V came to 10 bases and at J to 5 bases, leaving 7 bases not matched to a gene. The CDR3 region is CAKQREGRTGELFF. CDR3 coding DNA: TGTGCCAAACAGCGGGAGGGCCGAACCGGGGAGCTGTTTTTT.